This TCR beta chain was captured by sequencing in a study of lymphopenia after photon versus proton radiotherapy. General study results and limits: In patients who died, overall survival fell as post-nadir TCR diversity dropped more. Under photons, naive T cells and diversity fell while effector/memory populations rose. Survival link was tested only in deceased patients; proton benefit remains a possibility. Post-nadir diversity loss with photons came from oligoclonal expansion, particularly CD8+ Temra cells.

Remarks on this clone: The antigen remains unidentified.

Here immunoSEQ multiplex PCR was the method, and the copy in TCRdb shows in-frame clones only, minus some. The sample lists 37,000 or so clones; roughly 84% were seen once. The CDR3 spans 16 residues. The V gene end was trimmed by 6 bases and the J gene end by 2 bases; junction bases not matched to a gene: 6. The germline V gene has CDR1 SGHNT and CDR2 YYREEE (reference sequence). The chain joins TRBV5-4 to TRBJ2-2; 11 bases match TRBD2. The clonotype originates from a man in his fifties or sixties with gastric cancer. Source: peripheral blood, taken from a patient treated with photon-based radiotherapy. The CDR3 spells CASNLGTSGNTGELFF. In DNA, the CDR3 is TGTGCCAGCAACTTAGGGACTAGCGGAAACACCGGGGAGCTGTTTTTT.